This TCR beta chain was retrieved from a study of T cell responses to AZD1222 COVID-19 vaccine (dated by TCRdb to the early 2020s). With respect to the entire study: AZD1222 recipients with second doses at about 4 weeks or about 12 weeks were pooled, because spike-specific TCR depth and breadth did not differ between schedules. Trial participants were enrolled by age into subgroups of 18-55, 56-69 and 70-plus years, and 148, 28 and 57 TCR-sequenced participants, respectively, were included in these subgroups. TCR sequencing covered more than 230 trial participants: 200 to 210 given two doses of AZD1222 and approximately 26 given two doses of MenACWY control vaccine.

This clone was picked up a small number of times. Which antigen it targets is not known. No per-base quality is available; no much larger clone lies one base away. Via the germline V gene, CDR1 is MNHEY and CDR2 SVGAGI. The CDR3 sequence holds 14 residues, the cysteine and phenylalanine included. Only the CDR3 DNA stays, 42 bases, in frame from base 1. The V end loses 4 bases and the J end loses 4 bases, and a stretch of 11 bases separates them. The CDR3 regions of human TCRbeta chains were analyzed by immunosequencing. From the authors' description of their analysis: TCRs in the repertoires were compared against a reference library of SARS-CoV-2-specific TCRs that had been generated with the MIRA antigen-specificity platform. Breadth meant the fraction of unique TCRs that were SARS-CoV-2-associated, whereas depth meant the fraction of total T cells that were SARS-CoV-2-associated. Each spike-specific TCR was assigned to its reactive spike region and to a CD4 or CD8 class using the MIRA data. Log10-transformed breadth and depth values were compared by one-way ANOVA with Sidak's multiple comparisons tests. TCRdb took this table from immuneACCESS and kept in-frame rearrangements with V and J called. Such tables lack part of the clones; where checked against another copy, unresolved V genes explain under half of the gap, and the rest is unexplained. V and J calls and clone size come straight from that table; D and trimming were deduced from the DNA. For this sample the table gives approximately 200,000 clones, of which around 88% were detected only once. Together, the top ten hold roughly 8% of the sample.

The time point label, as the study defines it: baseline before first vaccination. Samples from vaccinated people were obtained from the UK trials COV001 and COV002, which included a single-blind randomized controlled phase 2/3 trial of AZD1222 (ChAdOx1 nCoV-19) in healthy adults. For TCRbeta chain sequencing, PBMC samples from trial participants were taken at day 0 and at day 28 after the second dose. The paper's findings and limits, for the study overall: Participants were mostly white British, with more females than males. The authors suggested clonal diversity may have been underestimated. The vaccine-associated CD4 TCRs covered the entire spike protein, and the dominant responses fell in regions 160-218 and 743-854. The 56-69-year group was small, and its depth increase did not reach significance, likely because of low power. Because no day 14 peak-response samples were available, the repertoires could be characterized only after the peak T cell response. After two AZD1222 doses, both the breadth and the depth of spike-specific TCRs were significantly higher than at day 0 and than in MenACWY recipients. Epitopes outside the regions mutated in the B.1.351 and B.1.1.7 variants were reportedly recognized by nearly half of the unique spike-specific TCRs. Conclusions about previously exposed vaccinees are limited, since just six AZD1222 recipients were seropositive for SARS-CoV-2 at baseline.

The sequence was collected from an adult in good health. Specimen: peripheral blood, collected on day 0 of AZD1222 vaccination. The chain is assembled from TRBV6-5 and TRBJ1-5; the D gene cannot be named for sure. The DNA sequence is given as TGTGCCAGCAGTTTAGGAGGAGGGAATCAGCCCCAGCATTTT. The translation is CASSLGGGNQPQHF.